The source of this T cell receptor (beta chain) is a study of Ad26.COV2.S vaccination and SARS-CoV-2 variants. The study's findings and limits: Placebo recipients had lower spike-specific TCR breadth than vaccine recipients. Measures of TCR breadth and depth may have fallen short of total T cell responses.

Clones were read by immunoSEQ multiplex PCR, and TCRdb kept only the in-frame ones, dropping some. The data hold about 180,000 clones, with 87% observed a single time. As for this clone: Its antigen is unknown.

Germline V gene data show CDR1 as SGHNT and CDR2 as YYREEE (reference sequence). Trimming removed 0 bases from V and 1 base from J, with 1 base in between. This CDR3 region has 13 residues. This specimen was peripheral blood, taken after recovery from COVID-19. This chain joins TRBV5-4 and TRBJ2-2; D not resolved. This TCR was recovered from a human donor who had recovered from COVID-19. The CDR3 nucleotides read TGTGCCAGCAGCTTGGGGAACACCGGGGAGCTGTTTTTT. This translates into CASSLGNTGELFF. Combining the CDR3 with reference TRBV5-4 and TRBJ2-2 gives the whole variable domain ETGVTQSPTHLIKTRGQQVTLRCSSQSGHNTVSWYQQALGQGPQFIFQYYREEENGRGNFPPRFSGLQFPNYSSELNVNALELDDSALYLCASSLGNTGELFFGEGSRLTVL.